The present TCR beta chain was sequenced within a study of blood T cell repertoires in COVID-19. V was cut by 4 bases and J by 1 base, with 8 bases left in between. The CDR3 consists of 13 residues. Germline V gene lookup returns CDR1 SGHNT and CDR2 YYREEE (reference sequence). Authors' methods: Reference gene primer amplification gave nucleated cell count estimates. TCRdb keeps only in-frame clones here, not all; method: immunoSEQ multiplex PCR. V and J calls and clone size are copied from that table; D and trimming were computed from the DNA. This table holds a few hundred thousand clones, around four fifths found once.

This clonotype originated in an elderly woman with active or convalescent COVID-19. The V call is TRBV5-4, the J call TRBJ1-2, with a tentative D call TRBD1 (5 bases). Source material: peripheral blood. The CDR3 region is CASSQGSNYGYTF. In nucleotides, the CDR3 is TGTGCCAGCAGCCAGGGAAGTAACTATGGCTACACCTTC.